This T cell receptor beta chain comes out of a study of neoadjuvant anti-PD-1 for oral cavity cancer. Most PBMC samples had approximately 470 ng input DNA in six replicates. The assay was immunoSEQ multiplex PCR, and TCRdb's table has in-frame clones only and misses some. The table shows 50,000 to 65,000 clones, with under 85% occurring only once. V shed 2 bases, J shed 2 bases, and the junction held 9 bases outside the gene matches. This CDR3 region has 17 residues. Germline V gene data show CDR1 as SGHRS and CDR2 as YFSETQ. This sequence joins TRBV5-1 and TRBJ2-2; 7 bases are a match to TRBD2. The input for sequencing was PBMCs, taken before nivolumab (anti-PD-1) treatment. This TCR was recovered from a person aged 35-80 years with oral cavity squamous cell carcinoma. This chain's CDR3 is CASSFPQRGRNTGELFF. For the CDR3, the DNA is TGCGCCAGCAGCTTTCCTCAGCGCGGGAGAAACACCGGGGAGCTGTTTTTT.